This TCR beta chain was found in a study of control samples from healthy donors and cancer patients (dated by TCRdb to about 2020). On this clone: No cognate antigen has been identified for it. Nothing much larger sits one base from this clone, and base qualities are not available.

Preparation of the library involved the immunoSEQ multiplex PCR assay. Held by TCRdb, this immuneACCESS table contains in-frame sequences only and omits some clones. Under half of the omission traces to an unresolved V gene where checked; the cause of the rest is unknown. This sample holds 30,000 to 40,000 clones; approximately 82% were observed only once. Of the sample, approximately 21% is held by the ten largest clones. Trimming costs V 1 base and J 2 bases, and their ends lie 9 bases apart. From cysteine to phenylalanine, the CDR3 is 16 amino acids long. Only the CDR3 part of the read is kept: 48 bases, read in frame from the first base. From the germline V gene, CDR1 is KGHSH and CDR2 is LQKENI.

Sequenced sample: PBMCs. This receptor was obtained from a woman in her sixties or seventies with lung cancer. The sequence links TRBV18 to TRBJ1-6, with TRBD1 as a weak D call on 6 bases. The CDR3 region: CASSPQGDTYNSPLHF. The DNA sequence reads TGTGCCAGCTCACCACAGGGGGATACCTATAATTCACCCCTCCACTTT.